This T cell receptor (beta chain) was observed in a study of cytomegalovirus exposure and HLA in healthy donors. Study-wide background: Early release data held some 79 million unique TCRs from HLA-typed donors.

The primer mix had 60 Vbeta and 13 Jbeta primers. Sequencing used immunoSEQ multiplex PCR; TCRdb keeps in-frame clones, though not all of them. The sample gives approximately 200,000 clones, roughly 85% of which show up once; around 1.8% is in the top ten. Looked up from germline, CDR1 is SGHKS and CDR2 is YYEKEE (reference sequence). The CDR3 runs to 14 residues. V was pared by 1 base and J by 4 bases, with 11 bases between. Source material: PBMCs. The rearrangement links TRBV5-5 to TRBJ1-1; D unresolved. This TCR was recovered from a man between 18 and 29 years old in good health and CMV-seronegative. CDR3: CASSLTFPGTEAFF. Written as DNA, the CDR3 is TGTGCCAGCAGCTTGACTTTCCCGGGCACTGAAGCTTTCTTT.